Listed below are T cell receptor beta chains from one sample, sequenced in a study of cytomegalovirus exposure and HLA in healthy donors. Repertoires were generated with immunoSEQ multiplex PCR, while TCRdb's copy carries only in-frame clones and drops some. The sample has around 170,000 clones, around 85% seen once; the top ten hold approximately 16%. Specimen: PBMCs. The receptor set was obtained from a man between 18 and 29 years old in good health and CMV-seropositive. CDR3s include the opening cysteine and the closing phenylalanine or tryptophan. A D gene is named only where the DNA matches it firmly. Not every row has a clone size; where given, it reads once, few, many or a size class.

cdr3_length,j_call,v_call,clone_size,d_call,cdr3_aa,cdr3_nt
17,TRBJ2-4,TRBV28,.,.,CASSPFEALLPKNIQYF,TGTGCCAGCAGTCCGTTCGAGGCGTTGTTACCCAAAAACATTCAGTACTTC
13,TRBJ2-3,TRBV5-1,.,.,CASSLEARDTQYF,TGCGCCAGCAGCTTGGAGGCGAGGGATACGCAGTATTTT
14,TRBJ1-2,TRBV19,.,.,CASSTKIGTSGYTF,TGTGCCAGTAGTACCAAAATCGGGACAAGCGGCTACACCTTC
14,TRBJ2-5,TRBV10-2,.,TRBD1,CASSGTGPQETQYF,TGCGCCAGCAGCGGGACAGGCCCCCAAGAGACCCAGTACTTC
14,TRBJ2-7,TRBV5-4,.,TRBD1,CASSFGGTGVEQYF,TGTGCCAGCAGCTTTGGAGGGACAGGGGTCGAGCAGTACTTC
15,TRBJ1-1,TRBV6-5,.,.,CASSYSTRGGTEAFF,TGTGCCAGCAGTTACTCGACGAGGGGAGGCACTGAAGCTTTCTTT
14,TRBJ1-4,TRBV5-1,few,TRBD1,CASSRTGDQEKLFF,TGCGCCAGCAGCCGGACAGGGGACCAGGAAAAACTGTTTTTT
18,TRBJ2-3,TRBV30,once,TRBD2,CAWSRPGLAGGVTDTQYF,TGTGCCTGGAGTCGACCGGGACTAGCGGGGGGGGTTACAGATACGCAGTATTTT
14,TRBJ1-3,TRBV5-6,.,.,CASSLAGVGNTIYF,TGTGCCAGCAGCTTGGCCGGGGTAGGAAACACCATATATTTT
16,TRBJ1-3,TRBV18,.,.,CASSPPSRSSGNTIYF,TGTGCCAGCTCACCACCGTCAAGGAGCTCTGGAAACACCATATATTTT
15,TRBJ2-1,TRBV14,.,TRBD1,CASSPTGGSYNEQFF,TGTGCCAGCAGTCCGACAGGGGGCTCCTACAATGAGCAGTTCTTC